This entry describes one T cell receptor (beta chain). The V and J ends lost 4 bases and 12 bases, in that order; junction bases with no gene match: 12. Germline values: CDR1 SGHTA, CDR2 FQGNSA. This CDR3 is 13 amino acids long. The data were produced by immunoSEQ multiplex PCR, yet TCRdb's version contains in-frame clones alone and is incomplete. The data hold some 130,000 clones, with roughly 80% observed a single time. This sample is part of a study of blood T cell repertoires in COVID-19. V gene TRBV7-2 combines with J gene TRBJ2-7; 7 bases agree with TRBD1. The receptor comes from a man between 65 and 80 years old with acute or convalescent COVID-19. Sequencing was performed on peripheral blood. As DNA, the CDR3 is TGTGCCAGCAGCTCTCTAGGGATGACAGGGTTGTACTTC. Protein: CASSSLGMTGLYF. The entire variable domain, with the rest obtained from reference TRBV7-2 and TRBJ2-7, is as follows: GAGVSQSPSNKVTEKGKDVELRCDPISGHTALYWYRQSLGQGLEFLIYFQGNSAPDKSGLPSDRFSAERTGGSVSTLTIQRTQQEDSAVYLCASSSLGMTGLYFGPGTRLTVT.